The rows below give T cell receptor beta chains drawn from one sample of a study of long-term antiretroviral therapy in people with HIV. Clones were read by immunoSEQ multiplex PCR, and TCRdb kept only the in-frame ones, dropping some. The sample consists of around 12,000 clones, more than 75% of them appearing once. Sequencing was performed on unsorted PBMCs, taken around 8 years after starting antiretroviral therapy. The receptors originated from a man aged 50-60 years with HIV. The CDR3 runs from the conserved cysteine through the conserved F or W. Fields, in order: clone size, V gene, J gene, D gene, CDR3 protein, CDR3 DNA. D genes are given only for firm matches. A clone size is listed for some rows: how often the clone was seen (once, few, many), or a class if it is expanded.

size: NA
V: TRBV5-6
J: TRBJ1-3
D: NA
CDR3: CASSLEWGNSGNTIYF
DNA: TGTGCCAGCAGCTTGGAATGGGGAAACTCTGGAAACACCATATATTTT

size: NA
V: TRBV4-1
J: TRBJ1-1
D: NA
CDR3: CASSQRQALNTEAFF
DNA: TGCGCCAGCAGCCAAAGACAGGCCTTAAACACTGAAGCTTTCTTT

size: NA
V: TRBV27
J: TRBJ2-3
D: NA
CDR3: CASSLYVGSGDTQYF
DNA: TGTGCCAGCAGTTTATATGTGGGCTCAGGGGATACGCAGTATTTT

size: NA
V: TRBV9
J: TRBJ1-6
D: NA
CDR3: CASSPRGNSPLHF
DNA: TGTGCCAGCAGCCCACGGGGAAATTCACCCCTCCACTTT

size: NA
V: TRBV5-6
J: TRBJ1-2
D: TRBD1
CDR3: CASSLGFRGSYGYTF
DNA: TGTGCCAGCAGCTTGGGATTCAGGGGGAGCTATGGCTACACCTTC

size: NA
V: TRBV10-2
J: TRBJ1-1
D: NA
CDR3: CASSESRGVNTEAFF
DNA: TGCGCCAGCAGTGAGTCGCGGGGGGTTAACACTGAAGCTTTCTTT

size: few
V: TRBV5-6
J: TRBJ1-1
D: TRBD1
CDR3: CASSLATGVDTEAFF
DNA: TGTGCCAGCAGCTTGGCCACAGGGGTAGACACTGAAGCTTTCTTT

size: NA
V: TRBV27
J: TRBJ2-5
D: TRBD2
CDR3: CASRLSLYETSGEKETQYF
DNA: TGTGCCAGCAGGCTCAGTTTATATGAGACTAGCGGGGAAAAAGAGACCCAGTACTTC

size: NA
V: TRBV2
J: TRBJ2-5
D: NA
CDR3: CASSEADFQETQYF
DNA: TGTGCCAGCAGTGAAGCGGACTTCCAAGAGACCCAGTACTTC

size: NA
V: TRBV2
J: TRBJ1-6
D: TRBD1
CDR3: CAEGQDSPLHF
DNA: TGTGCCGAGGGACAGGATTCACCCCTCCACTTT

size: once
V: TRBV19
J: TRBJ1-1
D: NA
CDR3: CASMAGASTEAFF
DNA: TGTGCCAGTATGGCAGGGGCTAGCACTGAAGCTTTCTTT

size: NA
V: TRBV7-9
J: TRBJ2-7
D: TRBD1
CDR3: CASSFDRGINEQYF
DNA: TGTGCCAGCAGCTTTGACAGGGGTATCAACGAGCAGTACTTC

size: NA
V: TRBV27
J: TRBJ2-7
D: NA
CDR3: CASSLRQTYEQYF
DNA: TGTGCCAGCAGTTTACGACAAACCTACGAGCAGTACTTC

size: NA
V: TRBV19
J: TRBJ2-5
D: TRBD1
CDR3: CASSPWTGSGTQYF
DNA: TGTGCCAGTAGTCCGTGGACAGGGTCAGGGACCCAGTACTTC

size: NA
V: TRBV7-2
J: TRBJ1-1
D: NA
CDR3: CASSLAGRLGGAFF
DNA: TGTGCCAGCAGCTTAGCGGGGCGCCTCGGGGGAGCTTTCTTT

size: NA
V: TRBV6-5
J: TRBJ2-7
D: NA
CDR3: CASSYGQYSYEQYF
DNA: TGTGCCAGCAGTTATGGACAGTACTCCTACGAGCAGTACTTC

size: NA
V: TRBV6-1
J: TRBJ2-2
D: TRBD1
CDR3: CASKLGQGATGELFF
DNA: TGTGCCAGCAAGCTGGGACAGGGAGCCACCGGGGAGCTGTTTTTT

size: NA
V: TRBV6-1
J: TRBJ2-7
D: NA
CDR3: CASKPDRTNFYEQYF
DNA: TGTGCCAGCAAGCCAGACAGGACTAATTTCTACGAGCAGTACTTC

size: once
V: TRBV27
J: TRBJ2-3
D: TRBD2
CDR3: CASSLSGLAADTQYF
DNA: TGTGCCAGCAGTTTATCGGGACTAGCGGCAGATACGCAGTATTTT

size: NA
V: TRBV7-6
J: TRBJ2-1
D: TRBD2
CDR3: CASSLGGGAYNEQFF
DNA: TGTGCCAGCAGCTTAGGCGGGGGGGCCTACAATGAGCAGTTCTTC

size: NA
V: TRBV4-2
J: TRBJ1-6
D: NA
CDR3: CASSQDWQANNSPLHF
DNA: TGTGCCAGCAGCCAAGATTGGCAGGCAAATAATTCACCCCTCCACTTT

size: NA
V: TRBV18
J: TRBJ1-2
D: NA
CDR3: CASSPDYGYTF
DNA: TGTGCCAGCTCACCGGACTATGGCTACACCTTC

size: NA
V: TRBV11-3
J: TRBJ1-1
D: NA
CDR3: CASSLGQLNTEAFF
DNA: TGTGCCAGCAGCTTAGGGCAGTTGAACACTGAAGCTTTCTTT

size: once
V: TRBV29-1
J: TRBJ1-1
D: NA
CDR3: CSVLWGAHTEAFF
DNA: TGCAGCGTCCTATGGGGGGCCCACACTGAAGCTTTCTTT

size: NA
V: TRBV7-9
J: TRBJ1-1
D: NA
CDR3: CASSLGGMREAFF
DNA: TGTGCCAGCAGCTTAGGAGGGATGAGGGAAGCTTTCTTT

size: NA
V: TRBV7-8
J: TRBJ2-4
D: TRBD2
CDR3: CASSLELAGGGNIQYF
DNA: TGTGCCAGCAGCTTAGAGCTAGCGGGGGGAGGAAACATTCAGTACTTC

size: NA
V: TRBV5-5
J: TRBJ1-5
D: NA
CDR3: CASSLANNQPQHF
DNA: TGTGCCAGCAGCTTGGCCAACAATCAGCCCCAGCATTTT

size: NA
V: TRBV9
J: TRBJ2-2
D: TRBD2
CDR3: CASSRGGADGELFF
DNA: TGTGCCAGCAGTCGCGGGGGGGCGGACGGGGAGCTGTTTTTT

size: NA
V: TRBV13
J: TRBJ1-3
D: NA
CDR3: CASSLLQFSGNTIYF
DNA: TGTGCCAGCAGCTTATTACAGTTCTCTGGAAACACCATATATTTT

size: NA
V: TRBV2
J: TRBJ1-1
D: NA
CDR3: CASSGGPMNTEAFF
DNA: TGTGCCAGCAGTGGGGGACCGATGAACACTGAAGCTTTCTTT

size: NA
V: TRBV7-2
J: TRBJ1-1
D: NA
CDR3: CASSLVGYGRGNTEAFF
DNA: TGTGCCAGCAGCTTAGTGGGGTACGGCAGGGGTAACACTGAAGCTTTCTTT

size: NA
V: TRBV6-6
J: TRBJ2-7
D: TRBD2
CDR3: CASSLSGGPYEQYF
DNA: TGTGCCAGCAGTTTGAGCGGGGGGCCCTACGAGCAGTACTTC

size: NA
V: TRBV6-5
J: TRBJ2-1
D: TRBD1
CDR3: CASSSRGTGLDEQFF
DNA: TGTGCCAGCAGTTCTCGAGGGACAGGGCTGGATGAGCAGTTCTTC

size: NA
V: TRBV7-3
J: TRBJ2-2
D: TRBD1
CDR3: CASSLQGAAGELFF
DNA: TGTGCCAGCAGCCTTCAGGGGGCGGCCGGGGAGCTGTTTTTT

size: NA
V: TRBV29-1
J: TRBJ1-2
D: NA
CDR3: CSVEAGGSGYGYTF
DNA: TGCAGCGTTGAAGCCGGTGGATCGGGGTATGGCTACACCTTC

size: NA
V: TRBV6-1
J: TRBJ2-1
D: NA
CDR3: CASSENEQFF
DNA: TGTGCCAGCAGCGAAAATGAGCAGTTCTTC

size: once
V: TRBV6-1
J: TRBJ1-2
D: NA
CDR3: CASSEGGYTF
DNA: TGTGCCAGCAGTGAAGGCGGCTACACCTTC

size: NA
V: TRBV11-1
J: TRBJ1-1
D: NA
CDR3: CASSSYRSLNTEAFF
DNA: TGTGCCAGCAGCTCCTACAGATCCTTGAACACTGAAGCTTTCTTT

size: NA
V: TRBV10-1
J: TRBJ2-7
D: TRBD1
CDR3: CASSESTGSYEQYF
DNA: TGCGCCAGCAGTGAGTCGACAGGGAGCTACGAGCAGTACTTC

size: NA
V: TRBV19
J: TRBJ1-5
D: NA
CDR3: CASCPRPTLNQPQHF
DNA: TGTGCCAGCTGCCCGAGACCCACACTAAATCAGCCCCAGCATTTT

size: NA
V: TRBV2
J: TRBJ1-1
D: NA
CDR3: CASSERRDPRRAFF
DNA: TGTGCCAGCAGTGAACGCCGGGACCCGCGGCGGGCTTTCTTT

size: NA
V: TRBV19
J: TRBJ2-7
D: TRBD1
CDR3: CASSKLTGGYEQYF
DNA: TGTGCCAGTAGTAAGCTCACAGGGGGGTACGAGCAGTACTTC

size: NA
V: TRBV29-1
J: TRBJ1-2
D: TRBD1
CDR3: CSVEGQGSYGYTF
DNA: TGCAGCGTTGAGGGACAGGGGAGCTATGGCTACACCTTC

size: NA
V: TRBV7-9
J: TRBJ2-7
D: NA
CDR3: CASRPGGDYEQYF
DNA: TGTGCCAGCCGCCCGGGCGGGGACTACGAGCAGTACTTC